This entry describes one T cell receptor (beta chain). No cognate antigen has been identified for it. No much larger clone is present one base from it, and per-base qualities are unavailable. Each collaborating institution followed its own protocols to collect whole blood in K2EDTA tubes. For TCRbeta analysis, collaborators shipped samples in one of three forms: frozen whole blood, isolated PBMCs, or DNA extracted from either of those sample types. The entry originates in a study of blood T cell repertoires in COVID-19 (dated by TCRdb to 2019 to 2021). In the study overall: Collaborator samples came from the United States, Italy and Spain and covered acute and convalescent phases of COVID-19. The prospective study material was composed of cDNA or gDNA derived from T cells, B-cell-depleted T cells, or PBMCs. The dataset comprised deeply sampled blood TCRbeta repertoires from subjects exposed to, actively infected with, or recovered from COVID-19. The repertoires were made available in a free public database intended to serve as a resource for research on the immune response to SARS-CoV-2. Samples were obtained from the ongoing ImmuneRACE study (first 160 participants) and from 1,200 or so subjects provided by 6 global collaborators. Sample metadata almost always included a de-identified subject ID, COVID-19 status, age in years and sex. Where HLA class I and class II types were available, the types were taken from metadata supplied by the sample provider, not from assay-based typing.

The germline V gene (reference sequence) specifies GTSNPN as CDR1 and SVGIG as CDR2. The CDR3 measures 13 amino acids from cysteine to phenylalanine. The kept DNA is CDR3 alone, 39 bases in frame from the first base. V is clipped by 4 bases and J by 4 bases, and the sequence between their germline boundaries is 13 bases long. TCRbeta CDR3 regions were amplified from genomic DNA by means of the immunoSEQ Assay, a bias-controlled multiplex PCR. Per the authors' processing: Within the assay, amplification of reference gene primers was used to estimate how many nucleated cells each sample contained. Sequence reads were collapsed and filtered to measure the absolute abundance of every unique TCRbeta CDR3 rearrangement. For each sample, productive Simpson clonality was calculated by taking the square root of Simpson's diversity index across productive rearrangements. In TCRdb, the immuneACCESS table is reduced to in-frame sequences with V and J assigned. These tables do not hold every clone; where another copy was compared, an unresolved V gene accounts for under half, and the others remain unexplained. The DNA was the basis for D and trimming; V, J and clone size are from that table. The sample has some 150,000 clones on record, 75% to 90% of them singletons. Roughly 0.56% of the sample comes from the top ten.

Results and caveats for the whole study, not just this receptor: The amount of clinical and demographic metadata varied by source and participant and was provided uncurated.

The sequencing input was peripheral blood. The TCR comes from a man between 60 and 75 years old with acute or convalescent COVID-19. The rearranged segments are TRBV30 and TRBJ1-1; too little of a D gene remains to name it. This receptor carries the CDR3 CAWKPSRSTEAFF. The sequenced DNA: TGTGCCTGGAAACCTTCGCGAAGCACTGAAGCTTTCTTT.